This T cell receptor (beta chain) was sequenced during a study of blood T cells in healthy people across ages. Next came a second PCR, run for roughly 6 to 11 cycles, which used a sample-barcoded 5' primer along with a J-beta primer mix. MiXCR was run by TCRdb on the 5' RACE reads, yielding one entry per CDR3 protein. The profile shows fewer than 750,000 distinct CDR3 sequences, approximately 52% of them singletons. This CDR3 contains 15 residues. CDR1 and CDR2 from the germline V gene are DFQATT and SNEGSKA (reference sequence). V lost 7 bases and J lost 5; bases outside the gene matches: 17. Sequencing input: blood. The receptor was isolated from an elderly woman in good health. V gene TRBV20-1 combines with J gene TRBJ2-7, with 7 bases that match TRBD2. CDR3: CSGNQAGGSIHEQYF. In nucleotides, the CDR3 is TGCAGTGGTAACCAGGCCGGCGGGAGTATCCACGAGCAGTACTTC.